This is a list of T cell receptor beta chains from one sample in a study of cytomegalovirus exposure and HLA in healthy donors. The protocol was immunoSEQ multiplex PCR, while the TCRdb copy is restricted to in-frame clones and leaves out a portion. The data contain about 130,000 clones, around 86% of them seen just once; the ten biggest clones take up about 0.71%. What was sequenced was PBMCs. The receptors come from a man aged 18-30 years in good health and CMV-seronegative. Both conserved end residues are part of each CDR3. D genes are given only for firm matches. Size is stated for part of the rows, as once, few or many counts, or as a class when the clone is expanded.

d_call	j_call	v_call	clone_size	cdr3_aa	cdr3_nt
-	TRBJ2-2	TRBV2	few	CASSGSTGYTGELFF	TGTGCCAGCAGTGGGAGTACAGGGTACACCGGGGAGCTGTTTTTT
-	TRBJ1-6	TRBV7-9	-	CASRPVEHLRSPLHF	TGTGCCAGCAGACCGGTTGAGCACTTGCGTTCACCCCTCCACTTT
-	TRBJ1-1	TRBV5-4	-	CASSLDATGYTEAFF	TGTGCCAGCAGCTTGGACGCTACAGGCTATACTGAAGCTTTCTTT
-	TRBJ2-1	TRBV28	-	CASVKGLEQFF	TGTGCCAGCGTCAAGGGACTGGAGCAGTTCTTC
TRBD1	TRBJ1-1	TRBV27	-	CASSFHRQGIRAFF	TGTGCCAGCAGTTTTCACCGACAGGGGATACGAGCTTTCTTT
TRBD1	TRBJ1-1	TRBV7-9	-	CASSPDRPLEAFF	TGTGCCAGCAGCCCGGACAGGCCTTTAGAAGCTTTCTTT
-	TRBJ1-1	TRBV7-2	-	CASSLVGGRGEAFF	TGTGCCAGCAGCTTAGTGGGGGGGAGAGGTGAAGCTTTCTTT
-	TRBJ1-1	TRBV12-5	-	CASGSGLEEAFF	TGTGCTAGTGGTTCGGGATTGGAGGAAGCTTTCTTT
-	TRBJ1-1	TRBV6-6	-	CASSYQAEAFF	TGTGCCAGCAGTTACCAGGCTGAAGCTTTCTTT
-	TRBJ2-7	TRBV10-3	-	CAISERTSSYEQYF	TGTGCCATCAGTGAAAGAACCAGCTCCTACGAGCAGTACTTC
-	TRBJ2-5	TRBV25-1	-	CASSDRDTGQETQYF	TGTGCCAGCAGTGACCGGGACACCGGCCAAGAGACCCAGTACTTC